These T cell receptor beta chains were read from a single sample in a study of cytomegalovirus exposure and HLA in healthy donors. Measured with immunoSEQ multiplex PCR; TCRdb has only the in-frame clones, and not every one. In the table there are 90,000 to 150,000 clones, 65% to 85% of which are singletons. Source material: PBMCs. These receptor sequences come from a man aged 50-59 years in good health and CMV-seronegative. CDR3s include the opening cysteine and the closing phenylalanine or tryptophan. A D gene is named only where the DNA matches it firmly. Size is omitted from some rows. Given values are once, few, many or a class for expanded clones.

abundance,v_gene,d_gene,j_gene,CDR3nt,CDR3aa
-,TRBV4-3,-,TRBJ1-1,TGCGCCAGCAGCCTGGGACATAGAGGCACTGAAGCTTTCTTT,CASSLGHRGTEAFF
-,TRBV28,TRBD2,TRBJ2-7,TGTGCCAGCAGGCGGGACATCGGACTAGCGGGAGGAGGGCAGTACTTC,CASRRDIGLAGGGQYF
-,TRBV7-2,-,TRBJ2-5,TGTGCCAGCAGCCCTGACATCGGGGGGCCGGGAGAGACCCAGTACTTC,CASSPDIGGPGETQYF
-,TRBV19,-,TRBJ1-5,TGTGCCAGTAGTATTACGGGGGGAGATCAGCCCCAGCATTTT,CASSITGGDQPQHF
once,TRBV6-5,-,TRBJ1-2,TGTGCCCGCAGTTACGGCGGGAGCAAGCCTAACTATGGCTACACCTTC,CARSYGGSKPNYGYTF
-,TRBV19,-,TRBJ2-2,TGTGCCAGTAGTGTTGACATGAACACCGGGGAGCTGTTTTTT,CASSVDMNTGELFF
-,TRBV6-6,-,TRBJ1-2,TGTGCCAGCAGTTCTACTCTGGTAGATGGCTACACCTTC,CASSSTLVDGYTF
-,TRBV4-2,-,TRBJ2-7,TGTGCCAGCAGCCAAGATAGGGGACATAACTACGAGCAGTACTTC,CASSQDRGHNYEQYF
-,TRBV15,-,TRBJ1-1,TGTGCCACCAGCGCTAGGACAGCTCACACTGAAGCTTTCTTT,CATSARTAHTEAFF
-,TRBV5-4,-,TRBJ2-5,TGTGCCAGCAGCTTGGGGGCAGTCCAAGAGACCCAGTACTTC,CASSLGAVQETQYF
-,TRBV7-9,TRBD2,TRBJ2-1,TGTGCCAGCAGCCCGCTAGCGGGGGGGTACAAGGAGCAGTTCTTC,CASSPLAGGYKEQFF
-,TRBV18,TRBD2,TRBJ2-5,TGTGCCAGCTCACCGCCGGCTAGCGGGGCTCAAGAGACCCAGTACTTC,CASSPPASGAQETQYF
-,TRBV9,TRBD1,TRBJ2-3,TGTGCCAGCAGCCCTTCCGGGACAGGGACAGATACGCAGTATTTT,CASSPSGTGTDTQYF
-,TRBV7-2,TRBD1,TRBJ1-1,TGTGCCAGCAGCTTAGTGCCAGGGGGGAACACTGAAGCTTTCTTT,CASSLVPGGNTEAFF
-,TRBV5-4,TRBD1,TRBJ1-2,TGTGCCAGCAGTCCGCCCGGGACAGGGTCAAATGGCTACACCTTC,CASSPPGTGSNGYTF
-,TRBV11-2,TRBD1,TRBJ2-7,TGTGCCAGCAGCTTGCGAGGGACAGGGGGCACCTACGAGCAGTACTTC,CASSLRGTGGTYEQYF
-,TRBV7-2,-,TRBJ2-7,TGTGCCAGCAGCTTGCGGCGGGGCCCCTACGAGCAGTACTTC,CASSLRRGPYEQYF
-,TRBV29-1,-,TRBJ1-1,TGCAGCGTGGGGCCTCAACTGGGGAAAACTGAAGCTTTCTTT,CSVGPQLGKTEAFF
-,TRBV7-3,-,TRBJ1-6,TGTGCCAGCAGCCGAGCAAATTCACCCCTCCACTTT,CASSRANSPLHF
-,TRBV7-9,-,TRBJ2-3,TGTGCCAGCAGCTTTAAAGTTGTAGGGGTGACAGATACGCAGTATTTT,CASSFKVVGVTDTQYF
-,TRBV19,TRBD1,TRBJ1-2,TGTGCCAGTACCAAACCCGGGGGACAGTTTGTCTATGGCTACACCTTC,CASTKPGGQFVYGYTF
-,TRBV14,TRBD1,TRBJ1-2,TGTGCCAGCAGCCAAGATACGACAGGGGGCTGGTATGGCTACACCTTC,CASSQDTTGGWYGYTF
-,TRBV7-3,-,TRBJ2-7,TGTGCCAGCAGCTTAAAGACCCGGGACGAGCAGTACTTC,CASSLKTRDEQYF
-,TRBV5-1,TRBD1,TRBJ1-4,TGCGCCAGCAGCTTGATGCCAGGGGGTAATGAAAAACTGTTTTTT,CASSLMPGGNEKLFF
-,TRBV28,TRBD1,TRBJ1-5,TGTGCCAGCACCCCGCTGAGAGGGGACAGGGGGCGAACCTATAGCAATCAGCCCCAGCATTTT,CASTPLRGDRGRTYSNQPQHF
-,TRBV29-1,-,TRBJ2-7,TGCAGCGTAATTAAAAGAAGATCAAAAACCGGGACATCGAGGTTAGAGCAGTACTTC,CSVIKRRSKTGTSRLEQYF
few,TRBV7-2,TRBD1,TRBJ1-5,TGTGCCAGCAGCCCAGACAGGGTAGAGCAGCCCCAGCATTTT,CASSPDRVEQPQHF
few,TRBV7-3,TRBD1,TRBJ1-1,TGTGCCAGCAGCGGTACAGGGGGCACTGAAGCTTTCTTT,CASSGTGGTEAFF
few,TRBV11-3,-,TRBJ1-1,TGTGCCAGCAGCCACGGCCAGGGAAGCACTGAAGCTTTCTTT,CASSHGQGSTEAFF
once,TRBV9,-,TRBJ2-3,TGTGCCAGCAGCTCCGGGAGAAGGGTGGATACGCAGTATTTT,CASSSGRRVDTQYF
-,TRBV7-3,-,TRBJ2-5,TGTGCCAGCAGCGGAGGAGGGAAAAAGGAGGAGACCCAGTACTTC,CASSGGGKKEETQYF